Listed below are T cell receptor beta chains from one sample, sequenced in a study of OX40 agonist ivuxolimab in advanced cancers. Produced via immunoSEQ multiplex PCR; TCRdb's table is partial and in-frame only. Of more than 2,000 clones detected, around 83% appear once; the ten largest clones hold 15% to 20%. Sequencing was performed on CD4+ or CD8+ T cells sorted from blood, taken in a trial of the OX40 agonist ivuxolimab. The receptors shown here come from an adult with an advanced solid tumor such as melanoma, head and neck, liver or kidney cancer. Each CDR3 is given with its conserved first and last residue. Each record gives: J gene, V gene, CDR3 protein.

j_gene: TRBJ2-1; v_gene: TRBV27; CDR3aa: CASSYDPGQGSNEQFF
j_gene: TRBJ1-2; v_gene: TRBV7-9; CDR3aa: CASGGSSRDYGYTF
j_gene: TRBJ1-2; v_gene: TRBV20-1; CDR3aa: CSAGTGGGYTF
j_gene: TRBJ2-7; v_gene: TRBV5-1; CDR3aa: CASSQTPNYEQYF
j_gene: TRBJ2-5; v_gene: TRBV5-4; CDR3aa: CASSLRETQYF
j_gene: TRBJ1-2; v_gene: TRBV5-5; CDR3aa: CASSLEVGAVTNYGYTF
j_gene: TRBJ2-7; v_gene: TRBV7-3; CDR3aa: CASSLAGSREQYF
j_gene: TRBJ2-6; v_gene: TRBV19; CDR3aa: CASSSGSGANVLTF
j_gene: TRBJ2-3; v_gene: TRBV30; CDR3aa: CAWNPESTDTQYF
j_gene: TRBJ1-1; v_gene: TRBV19; CDR3aa: CASSRSTEAFF
j_gene: TRBJ1-1; v_gene: TRBV6-5; CDR3aa: CASSRTSNTEAFF
j_gene: TRBJ2-5; v_gene: TRBV4-2; CDR3aa: CASSQLREGPETQYF
j_gene: TRBJ1-1; v_gene: TRBV29-1; CDR3aa: CSVEGLEAFF
j_gene: TRBJ2-1; v_gene: TRBV27; CDR3aa: CASSFIAGGPPIEQFF
j_gene: TRBJ2-5; v_gene: TRBV4-1; CDR3aa: CASSPGGGSAETQYF
j_gene: TRBJ2-1; v_gene: TRBV13; CDR3aa: CASSLGLAGAGEQFF
j_gene: TRBJ2-7; v_gene: TRBV7-6; CDR3aa: CASSLPTEGGEQYF
j_gene: TRBJ2-7; v_gene: TRBV14; CDR3aa: CASSRYEGAREQYF
j_gene: TRBJ2-1; v_gene: TRBV6-4; CDR3aa: CASSEGATNEQFF
j_gene: TRBJ1-4; v_gene: TRBV9; CDR3aa: CASSPNMGKLFF
j_gene: TRBJ1-1; v_gene: TRBV4-1; CDR3aa: CASSQGYTEAFF
j_gene: TRBJ1-1; v_gene: TRBV6-5; CDR3aa: CASRANTEAFF
j_gene: TRBJ1-5; v_gene: TRBV9; CDR3aa: CASSVGPVGQPQHF
j_gene: TRBJ2-4; v_gene: TRBV15; CDR3aa: CATSREGFGKNIQYF
j_gene: TRBJ1-6; v_gene: TRBV7-6; CDR3aa: CASSLSPLRPLHF
j_gene: TRBJ1-1; v_gene: TRBV7-8; CDR3aa: CASSFGQLNTEAFF
j_gene: TRBJ2-7; v_gene: TRBV14; CDR3aa: CASSQDSGRRYEQYF
j_gene: TRBJ1-1; v_gene: TRBV7-9; CDR3aa: CASSQRQGADTEAFF
j_gene: TRBJ2-3; v_gene: TRBV6-1; CDR3aa: CASRWSADTQYF
j_gene: TRBJ2-7; v_gene: TRBV19; CDR3aa: CASTPGRTAIEQYF
j_gene: TRBJ2-3; v_gene: TRBV6-6; CDR3aa: CASKERGGTDTQYF
j_gene: TRBJ1-2; v_gene: TRBV5-6; CDR3aa: CASSLDFSGPNIGYTF
j_gene: TRBJ1-5; v_gene: TRBV27; CDR3aa: CASSFGADNQPQHF
j_gene: TRBJ1-5; v_gene: TRBV9; CDR3aa: CASSVGEASNQPQHF
j_gene: TRBJ1-2; v_gene: TRBV10-2; CDR3aa: CASSEFPDRGYTF
j_gene: TRBJ1-3; v_gene: TRBV28; CDR3aa: CASSLGWGLLNTIYF
j_gene: TRBJ2-1; v_gene: TRBV29-1; CDR3aa: CSVTGGNEQFF
j_gene: TRBJ2-1; v_gene: TRBV7-9; CDR3aa: CASRDGLAGVDEQFF
j_gene: TRBJ2-7; v_gene: TRBV10-3; CDR3aa: CAISEYTNEQYF
j_gene: TRBJ1-2; v_gene: TRBV6-6; CDR3aa: CASSWIPDTNYGYTF